Listed here are 16 T cell receptor beta chains from one sample, sequenced in a study of regulatory T cells in long-lasting Graves disease. CDR3 regions were amplified by Arm-PCR using iRepertoire HTBI primers to build TCR beta libraries. TCRdb re-called the multiplex PCR reads with MiXCR, one entry per CDR3 protein. The profile shows roughly 700,000 distinct CDR3 sequences, about 32% of them singletons. As to time point: persistent/refractory GD, antithyroid drugs over 5 years with positive TRAb. With RNA extracted from PBMCs as input, the TCR library was made. The sequenced sample was peripheral blood mononuclear cells (PBMCs), obtained when the disease was refractory, from a patient treated with antithyroid drugs. The receptors stem from a female donor with Graves disease.

The chain combines TRBV6-1 with TRBJ2-5, with a tentative D call TRBD2 (6 bases). This CDR3 has 14 amino acids. Germline CDR1 is MNHNS and CDR2 is SASEGT. The V end lost 6 bases, the J end lost 10 bases, and 21 bases lay between the germline ends. The CDR3 sequence is CASRGVAAIEDQYF. The CDR3 coding sequence is TGTGCCAGCAGGGGGGTAGCGGCAATTGAAGACCAGTACTTC.

This clonotype was seen a handful of times. The chain combines TRBV12-3 or TRBV12-4 with TRBJ1-5; 9 nucleotides match TRBD1. The CDR3 covers 16 residues. The J segment lost 5 bases and the V segment lost 3 bases, leaving 8 bases of the junction unmatched. The DNA of the CDR3 is TGTGCCAGCAGTTTTGGCCCCGGGACAGGGCATCAGCCCCAGCATTTT. The encoded protein is CASSFGPGTGHQPQHF.

V and J are TRBV20-1 and TRBJ2-1; D might be TRBD2 (5 bases). V lost 0 bases to trimming and J lost 8 bases, with 23 bases between them. The CDR3 contains 17 residues. Germline V CDR1 and CDR2: DFQATT, SNEGSKA (reference sequence). CDR3 sequence (DNA): TGCAGTGCTAGAGATACTTATAGGACTGGGAATGAGGATGAGCAGTTCTTC. It specifies CSARDTYRTGNEDEQFF.

This chain uses TRBV27 with TRBJ2-7; maybe TRBD2 (5 bases). CDR1 and CDR2 (germline): MNHEY, SMNVEV (reference sequence). V lost 2 bases, J lost 4 bases, and 12 bases lay in between. The CDR3 spans 14 residues. This CDR3 reads CASSLASSQYEQYF. The CDR3 bases are TGTGCCAGCAGTTTAGCTAGCAGCCAATACGAGCAGTACTTC.

This sequence joins TRBV25-1 and TRBJ1-2; no clear D gene. The germline V and J ends were trimmed by 1 base and 8 bases, with 11 bases remaining between them. The CDR3 is 13 residues long. Germline values: CDR1 MGHDK, CDR2 SYGVNS. The DNA for the CDR3 is TGTGCCAGCAGTGAATCTTCTTGGCGAGGCTACACCTTC. Translation: CASSESSWRGYTF.

The rearrangement joins TRBV5-1 to TRBJ1-1; TRBD1 matches 7 bases. This CDR3 region has 14 residues. The ends lost 2 bases at V and 7 bases at J; junction bases unmatched: 8. The V gene's germline CDR1 is SGHRS and CDR2 YFSETQ. The CDR3 nucleotides read TGCGCCAGCAGCTTCGACCCAGGGGGAGGTGAAGCTTTCTTT. It translates to CASSFDPGGGEAFF.

The V and J genes are TRBV5-6 and TRBJ1-5; D may be TRBD1 (6 bases). CDR1 and CDR2 from the germline V gene are SGHDT and YYEEEE. Trimming stripped 0 bases from V and 5 bases from J, with 9 bases between. The CDR3 runs 14 residues. The DNA of the CDR3 is TGTGCCAGCAGCTTGGGGTCAGGGGATCAGCCCCAGCATTTT. Translated, it gives CASSLGSGDQPQHF.

The chain carries TRBV20-1 and TRBJ2-5; D ambiguous. This CDR3 has 15 residues. Germline CDR1 and CDR2: DFQATT and SNEGSKA (reference sequence). Trimming removed 0 bases at V and 0 bases at J, with 11 bases between. The CDR3 sequence: CSARDQDWYQETQYF. CDR3 bases: TGCAGTGCTAGAGATCAAGACTGGTACCAAGAGACCCAGTACTTC.

V and J are TRBV5-1 and TRBJ2-1; no clear D. V was trimmed by 0 bases and J by 2 bases, leaving 6 bases between them. Looked up from germline, CDR1 is SGHRS and CDR2 is YFSETQ. This CDR3 has 14 amino acids. The CDR3 spells CASSLDLAYNEQFF. CDR3 in DNA: TGCGCCAGCAGCTTGGACTTAGCCTACAATGAGCAGTTCTTC.

This sequence joins TRBV6-5 and TRBJ1-3, with a weak D call TRBD1 (6 bases). V dropped 4 bases and J dropped 3 bases, with 16 bases sitting between them. Per the germline V gene, CDR1 is MNHEY and CDR2 is SVGAGI. CDR3 length: 16 residues. For the CDR3, the DNA is TGTGCCAGCAGTTCCCCAGACAGGCACAGTGGAAACACCATATATTTT. Translated, it gives CASSSPDRHSGNTIYF.

This clonotype was seen more than once but under ten times. J is TRBJ1-4 and V is TRBV28; D gene uncertain. CDR3 length equals 13 residues. The V gene lost 3 bases and the J gene lost 10 bases, with 12 bases spanning the gap. CDR1 MDHEN and CDR2 SYDVKM come from the germline V gene. The CDR3 here is CASSFEGTGKLFF. CDR3 bases: TGTGCCAGCAGTTTTGAGGGCACTGGAAAACTGTTTTTT.

The chain uses TRBV5-1 and TRBJ2-7; TRBD2 matches 13 bases. V lost 5 bases, J lost 2 bases, and 4 bases stayed unmatched. This CDR3 is built from 15 residues. Germline V gene lookup returns CDR1 SGHRS and CDR2 YFSETQ. DNA for the CDR3: TGCGCCAGCAGTCGAGGACTAGCGGGGGCCTACGAGCAGTACTTC. Residues: CASSRGLAGAYEQYF.

The CDR3 region has the DNA TGTGCCAGCAGCTTAGATTTCGCGGGACTAGCGGGGCGGGGATCCTACGAGCAGTACTTC. It yields the protein CASSLDFAGLAGRGSYEQYF. The chain joins TRBV7-2 to TRBJ2-7; 13 bases align to TRBD2. V was pared by 1 base and J by 1 base, with 13 bases of the junction left unmatched. Germline V gene sequence: CDR1 SGHTA, CDR2 FQGNSA. The CDR3 is 20 residues long.

The chain is built from TRBV5-1 and TRBJ1-4; no firm D call. Germline assignment: CDR1 SGHRS and CDR2 YFSETQ. The CDR3 covers 15 residues. V was trimmed by 2 bases and J by 8 bases, leaving 16 bases between them. The DNA for the CDR3 is TGCGCCAGCAGCTTCAGCGGCCAGAGCGCCGAAAAACTGTTTTTT. It is translated as CASSFSGQSAEKLFF.

V gene TRBV5-1 combines with J gene TRBJ2-2, with D perhaps TRBD2 (6 bases). CDR1 SGHRS and CDR2 YFSETQ come from the germline V gene. The CDR3 is 16 amino acids. The V end lost 4 bases, the J end lost 5 bases, and 18 bases lay between the germline ends. CDR3 in amino acids: CASSPGRGRGTGELFF. The CDR3, as DNA: TGCGCCAGCAGCCCCGGGAGAGGGAGAGGTACCGGGGAGCTGTTTTTT.

This clonotype was recorded a few times. The rearrangement uses TRBV6-1 and TRBJ2-2; D assignment may be TRBD1 or TRBD2 (5 bases each). CDR1 MNHNS and CDR2 SASEGT come from the germline V gene. This CDR3 has 13 amino acids. V lost 8 bases, J lost 5 bases, and 12 bases lay in between. The DNA for the CDR3 is TGTGCCAGCTCAGGGAGAGGGACCGGGGAGCTGTTTTTT. Residues: CASSGRGTGELFF.